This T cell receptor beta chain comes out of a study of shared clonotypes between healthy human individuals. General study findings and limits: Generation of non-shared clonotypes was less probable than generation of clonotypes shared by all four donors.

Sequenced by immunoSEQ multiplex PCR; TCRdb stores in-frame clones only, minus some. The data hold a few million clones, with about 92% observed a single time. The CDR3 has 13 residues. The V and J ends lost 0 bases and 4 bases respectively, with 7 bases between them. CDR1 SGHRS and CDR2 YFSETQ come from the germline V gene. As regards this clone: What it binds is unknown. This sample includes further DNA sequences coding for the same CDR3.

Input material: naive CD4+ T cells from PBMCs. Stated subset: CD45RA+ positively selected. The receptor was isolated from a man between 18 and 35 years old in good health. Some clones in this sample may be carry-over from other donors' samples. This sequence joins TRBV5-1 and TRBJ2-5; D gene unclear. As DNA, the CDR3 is TGCGCCAGCAGCTTGGGGTTCGGAGAGACCCAGTACTTC. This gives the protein CASSLGFGETQYF.